These 6 T cell receptor beta chains originate from one sample sequenced in a study of T cell repertoires in cytomegalovirus infection. TCRdb recomputed calls from the reads with MiXCR, one row per CDR3 protein. This table has under 300,000 distinct CDR3 sequences, approximately 13% appearing once. Source material: PBMCs. These TCRs come from a human donor in good health (CMV status not recorded). Some clones in this sample may be carry-over from other donors' samples.

This clonotype was detected ten times or more. The V gene is TRBV7-9, the J gene TRBJ2-1; D is undetermined. V lost 1 base and J 9 bases, leaving 10 bases between the germline ends. Germline-derived CDR1 and CDR2 are SEHNR and FQNEAQ (reference sequence). CDR3 length: 13 residues. CDR3 protein: CASSLEIWGEQFF. CDR3 DNA: TGTGCCAGCAGCTTAGAAATATGGGGTGAGCAGTTCTTC.

The rearrangement joins TRBV24-1 to TRBJ2-7; the match to TRBD1 covers 9 bases. Germline V gene data show CDR1 as KGHDR and CDR2 as SFDVKD. CDR3 length: 13 amino acids. V was pared by 12 bases and J by 3 bases, with 8 bases of the junction left unmatched. CDR3: CASFGTGNYEQYF. The CDR3 DNA reads TGTGCCTCTTTCGGGACAGGGAACTACGAGCAGTACTTC.

The genes are TRBV14 and TRBJ2-4; possibly TRBD1 for D (6 bases). The CDR3 spans 12 residues. V lost 4 bases and J 5 bases, leaving 6 bases between the germline ends. Germline V gives CDR1 SGHDN, CDR2 FVKESK. The DNA of the CDR3 is TGTGCCAGCAGCCGACAGGAAAACATTCAGTACTTC. Its protein product is CASSRQENIQYF.

This clonotype was counted ten times or more. The chain joins TRBV7-2 to TRBJ1-1; D might be TRBD1 (6 bases). Germline V gene data show CDR1 as SGHTA and CDR2 as FQGNSA. The CDR3 is 13 amino acids. With 1 base removed from V and 6 bases from J, the gap between germline ends came to 9 bases. CDR3 DNA sequence: TGTGCCAGCAGCTTAGTACAGGGCGCTGAAGCTTTCTTT. It yields the protein CASSLVQGAEAFF.

In this sample, this clonotype turned up a few times. The chain carries TRBV25-1 and TRBJ2-7; no firm D call. Germline CDR1 and CDR2: MGHDK and SYGVNS. The CDR3 is 15 residues long. V was clipped by 1 base and J by 2 bases, with 12 bases between them. This chain's CDR3 is CASSEFQRHTYEQYF. Written as DNA, the CDR3 is TGTGCCAGCAGTGAATTTCAAAGGCATACCTACGAGCAGTACTTC.

This clonotype was found many times. The CDR3 loop reads CASSPLENTGELFF. The CDR3 region has the DNA TGTGCCAGCAGCCCCCTTGAGAACACCGGGGAGCTGTTTTTT. This chain joins TRBV7-2 and TRBJ2-2; D is uncertain. This CDR3 contains 14 residues. Per germline, CDR1 SGHTA and CDR2 FQGNSA. V lost 5 bases and J 1 base, leaving 8 bases between the germline ends.